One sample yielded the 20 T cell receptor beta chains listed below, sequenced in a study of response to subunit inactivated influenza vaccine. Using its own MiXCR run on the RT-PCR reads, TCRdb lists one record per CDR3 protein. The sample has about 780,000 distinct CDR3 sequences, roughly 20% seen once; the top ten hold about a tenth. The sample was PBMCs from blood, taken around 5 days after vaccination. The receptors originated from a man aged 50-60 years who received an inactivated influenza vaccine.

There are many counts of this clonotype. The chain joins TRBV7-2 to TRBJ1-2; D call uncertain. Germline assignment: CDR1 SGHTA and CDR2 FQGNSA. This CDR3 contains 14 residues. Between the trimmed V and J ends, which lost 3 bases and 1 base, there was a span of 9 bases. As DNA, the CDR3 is TGTGCCAGCAGCTTGAGGGCAGTTAACTATGGCTACACCTTC. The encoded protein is CASSLRAVNYGYTF.

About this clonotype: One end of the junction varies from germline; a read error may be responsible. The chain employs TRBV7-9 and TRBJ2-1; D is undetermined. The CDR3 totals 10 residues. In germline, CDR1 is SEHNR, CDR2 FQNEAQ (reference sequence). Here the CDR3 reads CASSLEVKGF. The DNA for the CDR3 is TGTGCCAGCAGCTTAGAGGTAAAAGGCTTC.

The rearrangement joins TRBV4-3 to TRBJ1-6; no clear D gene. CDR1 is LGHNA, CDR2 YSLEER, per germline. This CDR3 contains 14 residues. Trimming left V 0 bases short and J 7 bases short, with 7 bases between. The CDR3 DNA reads TGCGCCAGCAGCCAAGATTCGATGAATTCACCCCTCCACTTT. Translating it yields CASSQDSMNSPLHF.

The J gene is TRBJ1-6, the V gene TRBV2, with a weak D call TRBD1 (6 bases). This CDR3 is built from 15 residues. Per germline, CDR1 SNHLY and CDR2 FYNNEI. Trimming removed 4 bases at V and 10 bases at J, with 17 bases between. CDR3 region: CASSVGRGKGSPLHF. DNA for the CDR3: TGTGCCAGCAGTGTAGGCAGGGGAAAAGGGTCACCCCTCCACTTT.

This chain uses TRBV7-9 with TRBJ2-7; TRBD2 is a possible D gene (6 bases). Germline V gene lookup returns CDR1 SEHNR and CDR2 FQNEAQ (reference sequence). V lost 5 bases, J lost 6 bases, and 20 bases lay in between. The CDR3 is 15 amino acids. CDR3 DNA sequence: TGTGCCAGCAGCCCACGGATCGAGACTAGAGGCGAGCAGTACTTC. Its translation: CASSPRIETRGEQYF.

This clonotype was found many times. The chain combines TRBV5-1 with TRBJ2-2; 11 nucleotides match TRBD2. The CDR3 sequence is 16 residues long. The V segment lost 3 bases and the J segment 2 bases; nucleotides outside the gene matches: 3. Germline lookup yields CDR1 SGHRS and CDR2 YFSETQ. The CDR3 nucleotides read TGCGCCAGCAGCTGGGGGACTAGCGGTAACACCGGGGAGCTGTTTTTT. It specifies CASSWGTSGNTGELFF.

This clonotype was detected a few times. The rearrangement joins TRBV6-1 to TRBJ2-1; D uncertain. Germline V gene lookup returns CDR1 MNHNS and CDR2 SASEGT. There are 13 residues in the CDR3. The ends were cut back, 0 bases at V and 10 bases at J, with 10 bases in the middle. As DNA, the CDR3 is TGTGCCAGCAGTGAAGCGTCCGGGCGAGAGCAGTTCTTC. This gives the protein CASSEASGREQFF.

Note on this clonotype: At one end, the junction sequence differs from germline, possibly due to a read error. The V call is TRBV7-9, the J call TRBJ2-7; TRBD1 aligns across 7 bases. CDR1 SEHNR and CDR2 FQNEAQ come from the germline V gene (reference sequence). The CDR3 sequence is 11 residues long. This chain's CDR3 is CASSPGQVAGF. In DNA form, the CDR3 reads TGTGCCAGCAGCCCTGGACAGGTGGCTGGCTTC.

The CDR3 nucleotides are TGTGCCACCAGCAGAGATACCGGACTGGGCCTAAAGACCCAGTACTTC. Its protein is CATSRDTGLGLKTQYF. The chain is built from TRBV15 and TRBJ2-5; a weak D match, TRBD2 (5 bases). Between the trimmed V and J ends, which lost 0 bases and 6 bases, there was a span of 17 bases. CDR3 length equals 16 residues. Germline V gives CDR1 LNHNV, CDR2 YYDKDF (reference sequence).

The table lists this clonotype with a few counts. This chain's CDR3 is CASSLWNSYEQYF. In nucleotides, the CDR3 is TGTGCCAGCAGCTTATGGAACTCCTACGAGCAGTACTTC. The rearrangement joins TRBV7-2 to TRBJ2-7; unclear D gene. V gave up 2 bases and J gave up 0 bases, with 5 bases separating them. The CDR3 loop spans 13 amino acids. CDR1 and CDR2 from the germline V gene are SGHTA and FQGNSA.

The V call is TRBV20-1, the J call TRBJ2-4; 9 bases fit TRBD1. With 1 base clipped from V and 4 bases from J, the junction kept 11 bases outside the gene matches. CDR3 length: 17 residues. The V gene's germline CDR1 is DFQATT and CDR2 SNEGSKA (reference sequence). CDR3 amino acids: CSARASLGQGTKNIQYF. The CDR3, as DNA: TGCAGTGCTAGAGCCTCCCTAGGACAGGGGACAAAAAACATTCAGTACTTC.

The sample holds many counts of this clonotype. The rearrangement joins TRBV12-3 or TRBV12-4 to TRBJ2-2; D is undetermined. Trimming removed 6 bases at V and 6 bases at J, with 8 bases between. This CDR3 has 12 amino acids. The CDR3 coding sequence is TGTGCCAGCAGCCGGCTCTCCGGGGAGCTGTTTTTT. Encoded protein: CASSRLSGELFF.

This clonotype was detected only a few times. CDR3 in DNA: TGCAGTGCGCCAGAATCTCCCAATCAGCCCCAGCATTTT. This codes for CSAPESPNQPQHF. The rearrangement uses TRBV20-1 and TRBJ1-5; D is undetermined. V gave up 6 bases and J gave up 3 bases, with 12 bases separating them. The CDR3 covers 13 residues. The germline V gene has CDR1 DFQATT and CDR2 SNEGSKA (reference sequence).

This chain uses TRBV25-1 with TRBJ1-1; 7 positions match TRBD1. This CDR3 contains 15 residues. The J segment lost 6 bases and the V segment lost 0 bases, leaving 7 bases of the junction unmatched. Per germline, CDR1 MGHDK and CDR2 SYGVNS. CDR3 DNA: TGTGCCAGCAGTGAATACCCAGGGGGACGCGCTGAAGCTTTCTTT. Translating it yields CASSEYPGGRAEAFF.

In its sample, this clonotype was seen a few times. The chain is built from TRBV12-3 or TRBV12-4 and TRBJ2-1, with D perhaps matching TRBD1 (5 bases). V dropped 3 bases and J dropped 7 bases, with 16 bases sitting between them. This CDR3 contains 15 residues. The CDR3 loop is CASSFGAVKGNEQFF. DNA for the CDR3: TGTGCCAGCAGTTTTGGAGCCGTAAAGGGGAATGAGCAGTTCTTC.

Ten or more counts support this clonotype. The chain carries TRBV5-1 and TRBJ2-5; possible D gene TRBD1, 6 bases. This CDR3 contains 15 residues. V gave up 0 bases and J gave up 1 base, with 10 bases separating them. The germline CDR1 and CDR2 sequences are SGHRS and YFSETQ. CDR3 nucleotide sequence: TGCGCCAGCAGCTTGGGACAGGTAGTCCAAGAGACCCAGTACTTC. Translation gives CASSLGQVVQETQYF.

The CDR3 loop reads CSARDLRGASGANVLTF. The CDR3 nucleotides are TGCAGTGCTAGAGATCTAAGGGGGGCCTCGGGGGCCAACGTCCTGACTTTC. The chain employs TRBV20-1 and TRBJ2-6; either TRBD1 or TRBD2 may fit D (6 bases each). Germline-derived CDR1 and CDR2 are DFQATT and SNEGSKA (reference sequence). V was pared by 0 bases and J by 4 bases, with 16 bases between. The CDR3 is 17 amino acids.

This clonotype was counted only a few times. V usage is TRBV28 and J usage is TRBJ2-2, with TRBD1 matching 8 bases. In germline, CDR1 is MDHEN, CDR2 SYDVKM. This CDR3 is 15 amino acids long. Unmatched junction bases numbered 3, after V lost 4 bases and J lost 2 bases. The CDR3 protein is CASSSGGLNTGELFF. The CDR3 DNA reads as TGTGCCAGCAGTTCAGGGGGCCTTAACACCGGGGAGCTGTTTTTT.

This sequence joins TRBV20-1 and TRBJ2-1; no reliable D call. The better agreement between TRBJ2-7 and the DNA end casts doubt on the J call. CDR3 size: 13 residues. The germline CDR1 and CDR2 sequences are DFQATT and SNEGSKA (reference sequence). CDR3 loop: CSARFLTYNEQYF. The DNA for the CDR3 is TGCAGTGCTAGGTTCCTAACCTACAATGAGCAGTACTTC.

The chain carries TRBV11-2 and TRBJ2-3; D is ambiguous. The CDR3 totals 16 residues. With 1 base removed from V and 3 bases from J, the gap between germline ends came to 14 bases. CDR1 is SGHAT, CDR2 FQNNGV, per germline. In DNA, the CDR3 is TGTGCCAGCAGCTTAGGTTGGGCCTTGGGGACAGATACGCAGTATTTT. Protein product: CASSLGWALGTDTQYF.